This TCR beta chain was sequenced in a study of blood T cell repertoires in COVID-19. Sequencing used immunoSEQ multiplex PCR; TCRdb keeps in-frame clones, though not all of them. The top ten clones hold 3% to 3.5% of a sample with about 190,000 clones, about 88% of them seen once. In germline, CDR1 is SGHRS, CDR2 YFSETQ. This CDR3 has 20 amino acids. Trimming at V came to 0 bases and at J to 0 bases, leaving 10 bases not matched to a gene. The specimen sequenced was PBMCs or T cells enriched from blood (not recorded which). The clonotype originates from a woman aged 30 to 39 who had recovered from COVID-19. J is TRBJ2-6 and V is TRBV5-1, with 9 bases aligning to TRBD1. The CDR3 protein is CASSLAGDRDLGSGANVLTF. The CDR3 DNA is TGCGCCAGCAGCTTGGCCGGGGACAGGGATTTAGGCTCTGGGGCCAACGTCCTGACTTTC.